This T cell receptor (beta chain) was observed in a study of shared clonotypes between healthy human individuals. Study summary: A couple of women and three men aged 18 to 49 served as donors. Overall study findings and caveats: Blood was the only sampled material, and tissue repertoires likely differ. About 5% of naive CD4 clonotypes were common to several donors.

The CDR3 consists of 17 residues. CDR1 and CDR2 from the germline V gene are SGHNT and YYREEE (reference sequence). The J segment lost 0 bases and the V segment lost 4 bases, leaving 5 bases of the junction unmatched. The naive CD8 population came from CD45RO-negative cells selected for CCR7, without terminally differentiated effector memory CD45RA+ cells. Those who donated, Caucasian adults without exception, all lived in Nashville, Tennessee. Remarks on this clone: The antigen is not known.

Generated by immunoSEQ multiplex PCR, the TCRdb table keeps only in-frame clones and is missing some. The sample yields roughly 2.1 million clones, 93% seen once. Input material: naive CD8+ T cells from PBMCs. V gene TRBV5-4 combines with J gene TRBJ2-5; 14 nucleotides line up with TRBD2. The sequence was collected from a man in his late teens or twenties in good health. Some clones in this sample may be carry-over from other donors' samples. The CDR3 DNA reads as TGTGCCAGCAGCAACGGACTAGCGGGAGGCAACCAAGAGACCCAGTACTTC. Its translation: CASSNGLAGGNQETQYF.